This is a list of T cell receptor beta chains from one sample in a study of T cells in Graves' hyperthyroidism and ophthalmopathy. TCRdb called the multiplex PCR reads again in MiXCR, with one record for every CDR3 protein. The table records approximately 46,000 distinct CDR3 sequences, over 45% of them present only once. Sample: peripheral blood or thyroid tissue (not recorded which). These TCRs come from a woman between 50 and 59 years old with Graves' hyperthyroidism. Both conserved end residues are part of each CDR3. Clone size is stated in some rows and not others, as once, few, many or a class when expanded.

cdr3_aa,v_call,j_call,clone_size
CASSLGTANTEAFF,TRBV19,TRBJ1-1,many
CASSYHSHSEAFF,TRBV25-1,TRBJ1-1,many
CASSVGQLNQPQHF,TRBV2,TRBJ1-5,many
CASSSGELFF,TRBV12-3/TRBV12-4,TRBJ2-2,NA
CAIRDLETQYF,TRBV10-3,TRBJ2-5,medium-sized
CASSDPTSGRMETQYF,TRBV6-4,TRBJ2-5,NA
CASSARGGSSYEQYF,TRBV25-1,TRBJ2-7,NA
CSVAGAGGSYGYTF,TRBV29-1,TRBJ1-2,NA
CSAQETQYF,TRBV29-1,TRBJ2-5,NA
CAISDIGQGRSQPQHF,TRBV10-3,TRBJ1-5,NA
CASSESMGQYSNQPQHF,TRBV10-2,TRBJ1-5,once
CSASGLRRASYGYTF,TRBV20-1,TRBJ1-2,NA
CASSRTGGRNEQYF,TRBV7-6,TRBJ2-7,NA
CSARFQEDSPLHF,TRBV20-1,TRBJ1-6,medium-sized
CASSDMETQYF,TRBV11-2,TRBJ2-5,many
CASSEERMGTYEQYF,TRBV2,TRBJ2-7,NA
CSVVGGGTEAFF,TRBV29-1,TRBJ1-1,NA
CASSVGRWNTEAFF,TRBV9,TRBJ1-1,few
CSVAGVGATQETQYF,TRBV20-1,TRBJ2-5,many
CASSIGLGKSNQPQHF,TRBV19,TRBJ1-5,NA
CASSTPGQGTYEQYF,TRBV10-2,TRBJ2-7,NA
CASIARGTNEAFF,TRBV7-9,TRBJ1-1,few
CASRASFSGGPEETQYF,TRBV19,TRBJ2-5,NA
CAISWTSGRNEQYF,TRBV10-3,TRBJ2-7,NA
CASSVGQGAGGNTIYF,TRBV5-1,TRBJ1-3,NA
CASSEGDSPNENTIYF,TRBV2,TRBJ1-3,NA
CSARDQKTAFYGYTF,TRBV20-1,TRBJ1-2,NA
CASSMGLAGGTGELFF,TRBV5-1,TRBJ2-2,many
CASSLLQGNTIYF,TRBV11-2,TRBJ1-3,many
CASSQDSTNSGNTIYF,TRBV4-3,TRBJ1-3,many
CASRTGTGKGELFF,TRBV5-1,TRBJ2-2,NA
CASSRDRAGEQYF,TRBV7-2,TRBJ2-7,NA
CASSLSGGGDTEAFF,TRBV7-9,TRBJ1-1,many
CASSKTGMDTGELFF,TRBV2,TRBJ2-2,NA
CSARPRDRGGHEQYF,TRBV20-1,TRBJ2-7,NA
CASRVGQGATDTQYF,TRBV10-2,TRBJ2-3,many
CAASSSAQGFYEQYF,TRBV10-3,TRBJ2-7,many
CAITSGTGFGYTF,TRBV10-3,TRBJ1-2,NA
CSVDSGRGETQYF,TRBV29-1,TRBJ2-5,few
CSAILAGILTDTQYF,TRBV20-1,TRBJ2-3,many
CAISNVQVEKLFF,TRBV10-3,TRBJ1-4,NA
CSASPLAGGGETQYF,TRBV20-1,TRBJ2-5,NA
CASSLFAGVEKLFF,TRBV7-8,TRBJ1-4,NA
CASSYSPQGANEKLFF,TRBV6-5,TRBJ1-4,many
CSARPGTSDPQETQYF,TRBV20-1,TRBJ2-5,NA
CASSLAGGSANTGELFF,TRBV7-9,TRBJ2-2,many
CASSPGPFANTGELFF,TRBV5-4,TRBJ2-2,NA
CATNIGTSKETQYF,TRBV2,TRBJ2-5,NA
CSVNRLGGISTEAFF,TRBV20-1,TRBJ1-1,NA
CASSFPGNEQYF,TRBV5-8,TRBJ2-7,many
CASSPGPENTEAFF,TRBV2,TRBJ1-1,NA
CASSLSHANYGYTF,TRBV7-2,TRBJ1-2,few
CASSPRRENEQYF,TRBV18,TRBJ2-7,many
CAIRDRGGETQYF,TRBV10-3,TRBJ2-5,NA